These 13 T cell receptor beta chains originate from one sample sequenced in a study of OX40 agonist ivuxolimab in advanced cancers. Measured with immunoSEQ multiplex PCR; TCRdb has only the in-frame clones, and not every one. The table records about 36,000 clones, roughly 80% of them present only once. The material sequenced was CD4+ or CD8+ T cells sorted from blood, taken in a trial of the OX40 agonist ivuxolimab. The receptors shown here come from an adult with an advanced solid tumor such as melanoma, head and neck, liver or kidney cancer.

This sequence joins TRBV27 and TRBJ1-6; 10 nucleotides agree with TRBD1. The CDR3 has 15 residues. Germline lookup yields CDR1 MNHEY and CDR2 SMNVEV (reference sequence). Unmatched junction bases numbered 6, after V lost 3 bases and J lost 10 bases. This chain's CDR3 is CASSLTGGLGSPLHF. CDR3 DNA: TGTGCCAGCAGTTTGACAGGGGGCTTGGGGTCACCCCTCCACTTT.

The chain is built from TRBV29-1 and TRBJ1-2, with a weak D call TRBD1 (6 bases). Trimming removed 2 bases from V and 6 bases from J, with 13 bases in between. Germline V lookup: CDR1 SQVTM, CDR2 ANQGSEA. This CDR3 has 13 amino acids. The CDR3: CSVERGGKNGYTF. The CDR3 DNA sequence: TGCAGCGTTGAAAGGGGGGGGAAGAATGGCTACACCTTC.

This clone has just a few counts. The chain couples TRBV10-2 to TRBJ1-2; 7 bases match TRBD1. Germline values: CDR1 WSHSY, CDR2 SAAADI. The CDR3 covers 14 residues. The ends lost 4 bases at V and 8 bases at J; junction bases unmatched: 10. This CDR3 reads CASSVGRGRPGYTF. The CDR3 region has the DNA TGCGCCAGCAGTGTGGGTAGGGGGCGCCCGGGCTACACCTTC.

This clone came up a few times. This chain connects TRBV19 to TRBJ2-3; D not resolved. The germline CDR1 and CDR2 sequences are LNHDA and SQIVND (reference sequence). The ends were cut back, 8 bases at V and 0 bases at J, with 15 bases in the middle. This CDR3 has 15 residues. The CDR3 protein is CASGDDAGSTDTQYF. Here the CDR3 DNA reads TGTGCCAGTGGAGACGACGCCGGGAGCACAGATACGCAGTATTTT.

The rearrangement joins TRBV15 to TRBJ2-3; 8 nucleotides align to TRBD2. The V gene's germline CDR1 is LNHNV and CDR2 YYDKDF (reference sequence). The junction had 10 bases not matched to a gene; V was cut back by 6 bases and J by 5 bases. The CDR3 extends over 15 amino acids. The CDR3 bases are TGTGCCACCAGGGAACGAGCGGGAGTGGAAGATACGCAGTATTTT. It encodes CATRERAGVEDTQYF.

This chain connects TRBV7-9 to TRBJ1-5, with 7 bases identical to TRBD1. V shed 4 bases, J shed 1 base, and the junction held 10 bases outside the gene matches. CDR3 length: 17 residues. Germline CDR1 and CDR2: SEHNR and FQNEAQ (reference sequence). The CDR3 DNA reads TGTGCCAGCAGCTGGACAGCCACAGGGGAAAGCAATCAGCCCCAGCATTTT. Encoded protein: CASSWTATGESNQPQHF. Filled out from reference TRBV7-9 and TRBJ1-5, the complete variable domain reads DTGVSQNPRHKITKRGQNVTFRCDPISEHNRLYWYRQTLGQGPEFLTYFQNEAQLEKSRLLSDRFSAERPKGSFSTLEIQRTEQGDSAMYLCASSWTATGESNQPQHFGDGTRLSIL.

The chain links TRBV6-5 to TRBJ2-7; 10 bases align to TRBD1. Looked up from germline, CDR1 is MNHEY and CDR2 is SVGAGI. This CDR3 has 15 amino acids. V lost 4 bases and J lost 5; bases outside the gene matches: 8. The CDR3 spells CASSSSGTGEDEQYF. The CDR3 DNA reads as TGTGCCAGCAGTTCCTCCGGGACAGGGGAAGACGAGCAGTACTTC.

Only one count was recorded for this clone. The chain uses TRBV9 and TRBJ1-2; 10 positions match TRBD1. V shed 2 bases and J 2 bases; nucleotides not matched to a gene: 6. Germline assignment: CDR1 SGDLS and CDR2 YYNGEE. This CDR3 contains 16 residues. This chain's CDR3 is CASSVGQGFRNYGYTF. The CDR3 region has the DNA TGTGCCAGCAGCGTGGGACAGGGGTTTAGAAACTATGGCTACACCTTC. Complete variable domain (other parts from reference TRBV9 and TRBJ1-2): DSGVTQTPKHLITATGQRVTLRCSPRSGDLSVYWYQQSLDQGLQFLIQYYNGEERAKGNILERFSAQQFPDLHSELNLSSLELGDSALYFCASSVGQGFRNYGYTFGSGTRLTVV.

The V gene is TRBV4-3, the J gene TRBJ2-7, with D uncertain. Germline V gives CDR1 LGHNA, CDR2 YSLEER. V was trimmed by 0 bases and J by 2 bases, leaving 11 bases between them. This CDR3 comprises 15 residues. CDR3 nucleotide sequence: TGCGCCAGCAGCCAAGATCCCATGCCGGCCTACGAGCAGTACTTC. This sequence encodes CASSQDPMPAYEQYF.

The rearrangement uses TRBV5-4 and TRBJ2-1; TRBD2 matches at 15 bases. The length of the CDR3 is 17 residues. J lost 3 bases, V lost 4 bases, and 5 bases had no gene match. Germline values: CDR1 SGHNT, CDR2 YYREEE (reference sequence). CDR3 amino acids: CASSPGTSGRNYNEQFF. In DNA form, the CDR3 reads TGTGCCAGCAGCCCAGGGACTAGCGGGAGGAACTACAATGAGCAGTTCTTC. The whole variable domain, filled in from reference TRBV5-4 and TRBJ2-1, reads ETGVTQSPTHLIKTRGQQVTLRCSSQSGHNTVSWYQQALGQGPQFIFQYYREEENGRGNFPPRFSGLQFPNYSSELNVNALELDDSALYLCASSPGTSGRNYNEQFFGPGTRLTVL.

V and J are TRBV10-3 and TRBJ2-1, with 12 bases lining up with TRBD2. This CDR3 has 14 amino acids. Germline values: CDR1 ENHRY, CDR2 SYGVKD. V was clipped by 10 bases and J by 5 bases; unmatched bases: 6. This CDR3 is CASTGLAGDNEQFF. The CDR3 nucleotides are TGTGCCAGCACGGGACTAGCGGGTGACAATGAGCAGTTCTTC.

This clone has just one count. The chain is built from TRBV4-1 and TRBJ2-7, with D perhaps matching TRBD2 (7 bases). Deletions cut 1 base from V and 2 bases from J, with 15 bases between. The germline V gene encodes CDR1 MGHRA and CDR2 YSYEKL. This CDR3 comprises 16 residues. The CDR3 DNA reads TGCGCCAGCAGCCAAGGTGAGGAGCGGGACACCTACGAGCAGTACTTC. It yields the protein CASSQGEERDTYEQYF.

This clone was picked up a small number of times. J is TRBJ2-5 and V is TRBV7-6, with D maybe TRBD2 (6 bases). CDR3 length: 14 residues. V was pared by 5 bases and J by 7 bases, with 17 bases between. CDR1 and CDR2 from the germline V gene are SGHVS and FNYEAQ. The CDR3 nucleotides read TGTGCCAGCAGCCCCGGAGGTAGCGGTGGGACCCAGTACTTC. Encoded protein: CASSPGGSGGTQYF.